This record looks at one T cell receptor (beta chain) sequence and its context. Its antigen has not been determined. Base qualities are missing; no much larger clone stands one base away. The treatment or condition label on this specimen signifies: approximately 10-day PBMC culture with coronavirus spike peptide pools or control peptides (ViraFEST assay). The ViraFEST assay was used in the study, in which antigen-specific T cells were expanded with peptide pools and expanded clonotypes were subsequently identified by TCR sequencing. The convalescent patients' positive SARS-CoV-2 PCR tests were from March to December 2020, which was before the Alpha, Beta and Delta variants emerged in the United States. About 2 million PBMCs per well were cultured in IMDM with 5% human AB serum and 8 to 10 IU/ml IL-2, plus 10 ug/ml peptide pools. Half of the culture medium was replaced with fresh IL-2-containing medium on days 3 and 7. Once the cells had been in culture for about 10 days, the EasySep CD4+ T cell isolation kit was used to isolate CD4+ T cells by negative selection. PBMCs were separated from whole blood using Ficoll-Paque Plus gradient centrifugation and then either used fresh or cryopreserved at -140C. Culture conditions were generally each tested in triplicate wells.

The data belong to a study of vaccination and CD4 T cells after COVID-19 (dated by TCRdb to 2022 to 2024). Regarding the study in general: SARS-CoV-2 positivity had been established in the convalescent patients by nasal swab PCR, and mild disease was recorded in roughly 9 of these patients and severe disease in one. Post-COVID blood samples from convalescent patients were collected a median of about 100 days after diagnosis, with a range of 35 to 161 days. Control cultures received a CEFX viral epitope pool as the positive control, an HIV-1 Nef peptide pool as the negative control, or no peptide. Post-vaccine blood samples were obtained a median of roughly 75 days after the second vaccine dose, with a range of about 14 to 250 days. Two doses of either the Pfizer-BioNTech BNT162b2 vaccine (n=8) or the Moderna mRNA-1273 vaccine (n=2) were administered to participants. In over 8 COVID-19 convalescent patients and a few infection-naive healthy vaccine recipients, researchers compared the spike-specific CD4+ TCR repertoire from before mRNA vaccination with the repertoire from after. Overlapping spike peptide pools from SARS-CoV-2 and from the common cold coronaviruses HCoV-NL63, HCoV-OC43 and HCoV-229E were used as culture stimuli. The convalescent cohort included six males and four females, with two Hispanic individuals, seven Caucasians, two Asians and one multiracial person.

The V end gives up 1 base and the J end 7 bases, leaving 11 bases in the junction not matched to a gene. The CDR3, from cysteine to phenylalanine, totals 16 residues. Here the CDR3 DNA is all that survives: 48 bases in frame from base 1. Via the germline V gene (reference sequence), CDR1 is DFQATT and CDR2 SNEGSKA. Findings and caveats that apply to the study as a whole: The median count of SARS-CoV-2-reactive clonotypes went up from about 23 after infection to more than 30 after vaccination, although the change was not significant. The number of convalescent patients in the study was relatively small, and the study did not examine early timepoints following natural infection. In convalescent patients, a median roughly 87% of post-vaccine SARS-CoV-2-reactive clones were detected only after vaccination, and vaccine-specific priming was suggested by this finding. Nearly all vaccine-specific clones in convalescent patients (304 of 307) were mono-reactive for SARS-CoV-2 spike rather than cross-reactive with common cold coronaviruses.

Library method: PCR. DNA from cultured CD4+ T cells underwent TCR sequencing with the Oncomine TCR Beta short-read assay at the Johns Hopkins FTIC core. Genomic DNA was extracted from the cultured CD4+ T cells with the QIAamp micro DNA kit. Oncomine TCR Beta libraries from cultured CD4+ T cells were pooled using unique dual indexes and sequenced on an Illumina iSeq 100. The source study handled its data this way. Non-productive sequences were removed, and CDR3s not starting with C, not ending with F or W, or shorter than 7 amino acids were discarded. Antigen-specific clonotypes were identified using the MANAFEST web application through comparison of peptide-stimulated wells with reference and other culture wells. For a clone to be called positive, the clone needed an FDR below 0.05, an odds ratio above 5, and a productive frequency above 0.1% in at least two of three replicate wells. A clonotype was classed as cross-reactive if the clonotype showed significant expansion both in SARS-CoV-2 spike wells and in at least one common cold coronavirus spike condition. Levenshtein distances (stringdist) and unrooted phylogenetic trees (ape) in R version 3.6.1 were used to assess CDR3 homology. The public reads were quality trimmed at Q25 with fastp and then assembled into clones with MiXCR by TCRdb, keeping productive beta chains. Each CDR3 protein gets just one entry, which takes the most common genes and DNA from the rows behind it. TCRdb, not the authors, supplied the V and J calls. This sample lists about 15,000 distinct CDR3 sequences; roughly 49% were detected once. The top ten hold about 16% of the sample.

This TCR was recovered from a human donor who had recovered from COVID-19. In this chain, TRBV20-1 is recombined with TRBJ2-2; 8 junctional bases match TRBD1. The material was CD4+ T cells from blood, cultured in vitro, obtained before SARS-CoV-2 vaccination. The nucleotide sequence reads TGCAGTGCTAGAGCCTCCGCAGACAGGGGAAGCGGGGAGCTGTTTTTT. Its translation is CSARASADRGSGELFF.